This T cell receptor (beta chain) is drawn from a study of cytotoxic CD8 clonotypes in ibrutinib-treated CLL. In the study overall: There were, on average, approximately 250,000 productive templates and tens of thousands of productive rearrangements per sample. Study observations and caveats: Treatment saw public clonotypes, which were uncommon, either contract or stay stable.

Germline V gene data show CDR1 as SGHNT and CDR2 as YYREEE (reference sequence). Trimming removed 4 bases from V and 5 bases from J; junction bases left unmatched: 5. The CDR3 extends over 13 amino acids. Sequenced by immunoSEQ multiplex PCR; TCRdb stores in-frame clones only, minus some. Among about 130,000 clones listed, around three quarters were seen once. A word on this clone: No antigen is known for it.

V and J are TRBV5-4 and TRBJ2-5; 7 bases map to TRBD1. The input for sequencing was PBMCs, taken after 12 months of ibrutinib treatment. This TCR derives from a human donor with chronic lymphocytic leukemia. The CDR3 DNA follows: TGTGCCAGCAGCAATGGACAGGTGGAGACCCAGTACTTC. This codes for CASSNGQVETQYF. Combining the CDR3 with reference TRBV5-4 and TRBJ2-5 gives the whole variable domain ETGVTQSPTHLIKTRGQQVTLRCSSQSGHNTVSWYQQALGQGPQFIFQYYREEENGRGNFPPRFSGLQFPNYSSELNVNALELDDSALYLCASSNGQVETQYFGPGTRLLVL.